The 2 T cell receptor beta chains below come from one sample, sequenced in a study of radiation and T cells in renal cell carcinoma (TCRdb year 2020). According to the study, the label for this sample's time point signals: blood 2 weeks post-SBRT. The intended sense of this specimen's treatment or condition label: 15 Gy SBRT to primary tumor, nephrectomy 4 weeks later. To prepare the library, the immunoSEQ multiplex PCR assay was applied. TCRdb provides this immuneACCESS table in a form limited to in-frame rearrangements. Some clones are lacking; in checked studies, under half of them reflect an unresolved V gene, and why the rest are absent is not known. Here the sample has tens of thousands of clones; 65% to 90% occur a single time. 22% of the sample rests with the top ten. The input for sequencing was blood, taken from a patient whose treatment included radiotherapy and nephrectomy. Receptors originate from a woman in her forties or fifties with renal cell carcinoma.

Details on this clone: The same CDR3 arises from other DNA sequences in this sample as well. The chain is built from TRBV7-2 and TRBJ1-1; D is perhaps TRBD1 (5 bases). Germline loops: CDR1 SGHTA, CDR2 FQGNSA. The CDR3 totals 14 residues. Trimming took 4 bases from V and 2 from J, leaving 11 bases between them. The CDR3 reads CASSSPGGNTEAFF. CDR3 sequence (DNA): TGTGCCAGCAGCTCCCCGGGGGGTAACACTGAAGCTTTCTTT.

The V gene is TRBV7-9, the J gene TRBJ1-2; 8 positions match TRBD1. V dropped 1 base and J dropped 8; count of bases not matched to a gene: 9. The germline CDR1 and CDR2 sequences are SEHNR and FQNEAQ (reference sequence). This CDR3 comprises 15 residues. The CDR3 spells CASSLVEYRGRGYTF. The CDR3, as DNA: TGTGCCAGCAGCTTAGTAGAGTACAGGGGGAGAGGCTACACCTTC.